Each of the 13 T cell receptor beta chains below was sequenced from the same sample in a study of Graves' ophthalmopathy and Graves' hyperthyroidism. TCR beta CDR3 amplification used RNA transcripts. Investigators did first-round RT-PCR with HTBI primers, then second-round multiplex PCR. From the multiplex PCR reads, TCRdb called clonotypes with MiXCR, one entry per CDR3 protein. The sample yields hundreds of thousands of distinct CDR3 sequences, 35% to 45% seen once. The specimen was peripheral blood. The origin of the receptors is an adult man with Graves' ophthalmopathy.

The chain recombines TRBV27 with TRBJ2-6; 7 nucleotides align to TRBD1. This CDR3 comprises 17 residues. Germline lookup yields CDR1 MNHEY and CDR2 SMNVEV (reference sequence). With V trimmed by 3 bases and J by 1 base, 6 bases remained unmatched. CDR3 nucleotides: TGTGCCAGCAGTTTTGGGGACAGCGTATCTGGGGCCAACGTCCTGACTTTC. Translating gives CASSFGDSVSGANVLTF.

There are a few counts of this clonotype. The chain is built from TRBV20-1 and TRBJ2-7; D possibly corresponds to TRBD2 (7 bases). The germline V gene has CDR1 DFQATT and CDR2 SNEGSKA (reference sequence). Trimming stripped 7 bases from V and 4 bases from J, with 17 bases between. This CDR3 region has 13 residues. CDR3 nucleotide sequence: TGCAGTGTCGGGGGGCCAGGGTGGTACGAGCAGTACTTC. Translated, it gives CSVGGPGWYEQYF.

This clonotype was seen at least ten times. The gene calls are TRBV5-1 and TRBJ1-5; unclear D gene. V was cut by 3 bases and J by 8 bases, with 12 bases left in between. From germline, CDR1 is SGHRS and CDR2 YFSETQ. This CDR3 spans 13 amino acids. The CDR3 DNA sequence: TGCGCCAGCAGCTCCTCGGGTGTAGAGCCCCAGCATTTT. The encoded protein is CASSSSGVEPQHF.

This clonotype was seen repeatedly, ten times or more. The chain has TRBV2 and TRBJ1-1; 8 nucleotides match TRBD1. The CDR3 has 12 residues. The ends lost 4 bases at V and 8 bases at J; junction bases unmatched: 3. From germline, CDR1 is SNHLY and CDR2 FYNNEI. This CDR3 is CASSAPGGEAFF. CDR3 bases: TGTGCCAGCAGTGCCCCAGGGGGCGAAGCTTTCTTT.

In this sample, this clonotype turned up many times. The chain joins TRBV6-2 or TRBV6-3 to TRBJ1-2; maybe TRBD1 (5 bases). This CDR3 comprises 13 residues. Germline V gene lookup returns CDR1 MNHEY and CDR2 SVGEGT. Trimming took 7 bases from V and 3 from J, leaving 12 bases between them. CDR3 loop: CASTPSGDYGYTF. In DNA form, the CDR3 reads TGTGCCAGCACGCCTTCGGGGGACTATGGCTACACCTTC.

This clonotype was recorded only once. The chain uses TRBV7-9 and TRBJ2-7, with D perhaps TRBD2 (5 bases). The CDR3 runs to 14 residues. The V end lost 0 bases, the J end lost 3 bases, and 9 bases lay between the germline ends. Germline V CDR1 and CDR2: SEHNR, FQNEAQ (reference sequence). The CDR3 DNA is TGTGCCAGCAGCTTAGCCGGACGGGACTACGAGCAGTACTTC. The encoded protein is CASSLAGRDYEQYF.

The CDR3 here is CASSQEFFDEQYF. In DNA form, the CDR3 reads TGTGCCAGCAGCCAAGAGTTTTTTGACGAGCAGTACTTC. V and J are TRBV7-2 and TRBJ2-7; D is ambiguous. The CDR3 is 13 amino acids. V lost 5 bases and J lost 5, with 13 bases in between. Germline V lookup: CDR1 SGHTA, CDR2 FQGNSA.

The V and J genes are TRBV10-3 and TRBJ2-5; D call uncertain. Trimming pared 5 bases from V and 7 bases from J, leaving 5 bases between. This CDR3 spans 10 amino acids. Germline V gene sequence: CDR1 ENHRY, CDR2 SYGVKD. The CDR3 sequence is CAISLMTQYF. The CDR3 DNA follows: TGTGCCATCAGTCTTATGACCCAGTACTTC.

This sequence joins TRBV19 and TRBJ2-3; unclear D gene. Germline V gene lookup returns CDR1 LNHDA and CDR2 SQIVND (reference sequence). The ends were cut back, 4 bases at V and 0 bases at J, with 11 bases in the middle. The CDR3 contains 15 residues. The CDR3 DNA sequence: TGTGCCAGTAGTAGTGAGCCGGCAAGCACAGATACGCAGTATTTT. Amino acid sequence: CASSSEPASTDTQYF.

Ten or more counts support this clonotype. This chain joins TRBV19 and TRBJ1-1, with D maybe TRBD1 (5 bases). The length of the CDR3 is 14 residues. Germline CDR1 is LNHDA and CDR2 is SQIVND (reference sequence). Trimming shortened V by 4 bases and J by 5 bases, and 14 bases separated the two germline ends. The CDR3 sequence is CASSKGGAWTEAFF. The CDR3 DNA is TGTGCCAGTAGTAAAGGAGGGGCATGGACTGAAGCTTTCTTT.

The chain carries TRBV7-8 and TRBJ1-4, with D possibly TRBD1 on 5 matching bases. V gave up 4 bases and J gave up 5 bases, with 14 bases separating them. Germline CDR1 is SGHVS and CDR2 is FQNEAQ. The CDR3 covers 15 residues. Here the CDR3 reads CASSSKGGANEKLFF. The CDR3 DNA is TGTGCCAGCAGCTCGAAGGGCGGGGCGAATGAAAAACTGTTTTTT.

CDR3 bases: TGTGCCAGCAGTCGGAGTCGGGCGGGAGGTTCTCTGAGCTCCTACGAGCAGTACTTC. Amino acids: CASSRSRAGGSLSSYEQYF. This chain connects TRBV12-3 or TRBV12-4 to TRBJ2-7; 8 bases map to TRBD2. Trimming cost V 5 bases and J 0 bases; bases outside gene matches: 18. The length of the CDR3 is 19 residues.

This clonotype was detected ten times or more. The chain couples TRBV4-1 to TRBJ1-2, with 9 nucleotides matching TRBD1. The CDR3 has 17 amino acids. Trimming at V came to 2 bases and at J to 2 bases, leaving 9 bases not matched to a gene. Germline values: CDR1 MGHRA, CDR2 YSYEKL. The CDR3 nucleotides read TGCGCCAGCAGCCAACAACCCCGGGACAGGGAGAACTATGGCTACACCTTC. The encoded protein is CASSQQPRDRENYGYTF.